The rows below give T cell receptor beta chains drawn from one sample of a study of blood T cell repertoires in COVID-19. Method: immunoSEQ multiplex PCR; TCRdb's copy keeps in-frame clones and lacks some. Of 110,000 or so clones listed, 70% to 90% are singletons. Sequences were obtained from peripheral blood. The receptors were gathered from a human donor in a cohort sampled during active COVID-19. Each CDR3 is given with its conserved first and last residue. Fields, in order: V gene, J gene, CDR3 protein.

V: TRBV7-8; J: TRBJ2-7; CDR3: CASSLVAGGLRFFFEQYF
V: TRBV5-1; J: TRBJ2-1; CDR3: CASSLDLAGGYNEQFF
V: TRBV15; J: TRBJ2-2; CDR3: CATSRDPGGNTGELFF
V: TRBV7-2; J: TRBJ2-7; CDR3: CASSLAVVPYEQYF
V: TRBV4-3; J: TRBJ1-2; CDR3: CASSQDGGSDYGYTF
V: TRBV19; J: TRBJ1-6; CDR3: CASSIFPITGTAYQSSYNSPLHF
V: TRBV5-4; J: TRBJ2-2; CDR3: CASSLKGLAGNTGELFF
V: TRBV24-1; J: TRBJ2-7; CDR3: CATSDGGQAEQYF
V: TRBV7-9; J: TRBJ1-5; CDR3: CASSLSGHYSQPQHF
V: TRBV5-1; J: TRBJ2-1; CDR3: CASSFTAGNYNEQFF
V: TRBV6-5; J: TRBJ1-2; CDR3: CASSGTGYYGYTF
V: TRBV6-6; J: TRBJ2-1; CDR3: CASSYRVAGVSEQFF
V: TRBV6-1; J: TRBJ1-3; CDR3: CASSEEDGSSGNTIYF
V: TRBV28; J: TRBJ2-7; CDR3: CASSLSLWREDSYEQYF
V: TRBV6-5; J: TRBJ2-7; CDR3: CASSLGLAGEQYF